A single sample gave rise to the 30 T cell receptor beta chains below, sequenced in a study of shared clonotypes between healthy human individuals. Sequenced by immunoSEQ multiplex PCR; TCRdb stores in-frame clones only, minus some. This table holds some 450,000 clones, roughly four fifths found once. The sample taken for sequencing was PBMCs. The receptors were sampled from a middle-aged woman in good health. Some clones in this sample may be carry-over from other donors' samples.

The rearrangement uses TRBV15 and TRBJ1-5; perhaps TRBD1 as D (5 bases). CDR1 is LNHNV, CDR2 YYDKDF, per germline (reference sequence). The CDR3 runs to 16 residues. V was pared by 5 bases and J by 1 base, with 15 bases between. CDR3 sequence: CATSQTGGGSNQPQHF. CDR3 coding DNA: TGTGCCACCAGCCAGACGGGGGGAGGGAGCAATCAGCCCCAGCATTTT.

A word on this clone: A read error likely explains this, since a far larger clone differs by one base. The same CDR3 can be traced to other DNA sequences in this sample. The CDR3 region has the DNA TGCAGCGTTGCCCCGGTGAACACTGAAGCTTTCTTT. It translates to CSVAPVNTEAFF. The V gene is TRBV29-1, the J gene TRBJ1-1, with D unclear. Trimming cost V 4 bases and J 0 bases, with 6 bases left between them. Germline CDR1 is SQVTM and CDR2 is ANQGSEA. The CDR3 covers 12 residues.

This clone has only one observation. The chain has TRBV29-1 and TRBJ2-7, with 7 bases matching TRBD1. The CDR3 consists of 12 residues. Germline lookup yields CDR1 SQVTM and CDR2 ANQGSEA. V lost 7 bases to trimming and J lost 3 bases; unmatched junction nucleotides: 6. The CDR3 bases are TGCAGCGCGACAGGGACCTACTACGAGCAGTACTTC. As protein: CSATGTYYEQYF.

Regarding this clone: Distinct nucleotide sequences in the sample also encode this CDR3. The J gene is TRBJ1-2, the V gene TRBV4-2; 8 bases match TRBD1. With 1 base clipped from V and 5 bases from J, the junction kept 6 bases outside the gene matches. The germline V gene encodes CDR1 LGHNA and CDR2 YNFKEQ. The CDR3 consists of 15 residues. CDR3 DNA sequence: TGTGCCAGCAGCCAAGGACAGGGGCAGGGATATGGCTACACCTTC. Its protein product is CASSQGQGQGYGYTF.

V and J are TRBV21-1 and TRBJ2-7; TRBD2, the table's D call, lacks a check against the DNA. TRBV21-1 is noted as a pseudogene. CDR3 size: 19 residues. CDR3 region: CASSSPGTSGRGWSYEQYF. The CDR3 nucleotides are TGTGCCAGCAGCTCCCCGGGGACTAGCGGGAGAGGTTGGTCCTACGAGCAGTACTTC.

This clone was observed many times. J is TRBJ2-7 and V is TRBV30, with unresolved D. Germline lookup yields CDR1 GTSNPN and CDR2 SVGIG (reference sequence). The V end was cut by 2 bases, the J end by 5 bases, with 7 bases between. The CDR3 covers 11 residues. CDR3 in DNA: TGTGCCTGGAGTACCTACGACGAGCAGTACTTC. As protein: CAWSTYDEQYF.

Regarding this clone: A far more abundant clone sits one base away, making this likely a read error. The chain employs TRBV28 and TRBJ2-7; unclear D gene. The CDR3 is 16 amino acids. Germline V gene data show CDR1 as MDHEN and CDR2 as SYDVKM. V was clipped by 6 bases and J by 3 bases, with 21 bases between them. The CDR3 region has the DNA TGTGCCAGCAGCCACCCCCCGTCCTACCTTGACTACGAGCAGTACTTC. Amino acids: CASSHPPSYLDYEQYF. The full variable domain, in which reference TRBV28 and TRBJ2-7 provide the parts outside the CDR3, is DVKVTQSSRYLVKRTGEKVFLECVQDMDHENMFWYRQDPGLGLRLIYFSYDVKMKEKGDIPEGYSVSREKKERFSLILESASTNQTSMYLCASSHPPSYLDYEQYFGPGTRLTVT.

J is TRBJ2-2 and V is TRBV9; unclear D gene. With 0 bases removed from V and 5 bases from J, the gap between germline ends came to 11 bases. The CDR3 loop spans 15 amino acids. The germline CDR1 and CDR2 sequences are SGDLS and YYNGEE. The CDR3 loop is CASSVVQQTTGELFF. The CDR3 DNA is TGTGCCAGCAGCGTAGTTCAACAGACTACCGGGGAGCTGTTTTTT.

Concerning this clone itself: Being one base from a much bigger clone, this may be a read error. This chain uses TRBV30 with TRBJ2-2; D unresolved. The V and J ends lost 0 bases and 0 bases respectively, with 5 bases between them. There are 14 residues in the CDR3. CDR1 and CDR2 from the germline V gene are GTSNPN and SVGIG (reference sequence). CDR3 amino acids: CAWSVSPNTGELFF. As DNA, the CDR3 is TGTGCCTGGAGTGTATCCCCGAACACCGGGGAGCTGTTTTTT.

Concerning this clone itself: This may stem from a read error, because a much larger clone lies one nucleotide away. The CDR3: CASSGAAYEQYF. CDR3 DNA: TGTGCCAGCAGCGGGGCAGCCTACGAGCAGTACTTC. V gene TRBV2 combines with J gene TRBJ2-7; D assignment may be TRBD1 or TRBD2 (5 bases each). CDR3 size: 12 residues. The germline gives CDR1 SNHLY, CDR2 FYNNEI. The V gene lost 6 bases and the J gene lost 2 bases, with 8 bases spanning the gap.

Only one count was recorded for this clone. The V gene is TRBV5-1, the J gene TRBJ2-2, with D unclear. The CDR3 runs 15 residues. Germline assignment: CDR1 SGHRS and CDR2 YFSETQ. Trimming cost V 1 base and J 0 bases, with 7 bases left between them. DNA for the CDR3: TGCGCCAGCAGCTTGTGGGCTCCGAACACCGGGGAGCTGTTTTTT. It specifies CASSLWAPNTGELFF.

The chain has TRBV10-3 and TRBJ2-7; D unresolved. V was shortened by 2 bases and J by 6 bases, with 11 bases between the two germline ends. Germline lookup yields CDR1 ENHRY and CDR2 SYGVKD. This CDR3 is built from 13 residues. This CDR3 reads CAISERLLSEQYF. The CDR3 DNA reads TGTGCCATCAGTGAGAGGTTGTTGAGCGAGCAGTACTTC.

This clone was seen once. The genes are TRBV29-1 and TRBJ2-1; perhaps TRBD2 as D (6 bases). Germline CDR1 and CDR2: SQVTM and ANQGSEA. Trimming took 7 bases from V and 3 from J, leaving 16 bases between them. The CDR3 consists of 14 residues. CDR3 in amino acids: CSASSGAGYNEQFF. Here the CDR3 DNA reads TGCAGCGCTTCCTCGGGAGCTGGCTACAATGAGCAGTTCTTC.

The chain couples TRBV27 to TRBJ2-1; 9 bases are a match to TRBD2. The CDR3 runs to 15 residues. The germline CDR1 and CDR2 sequences are MNHEY and SMNVEV (reference sequence). The trim removed 5 bases at V and 3 bases at J, leaving 5 bases unmatched. The CDR3 is CASSPASGVYNEQFF. DNA for the CDR3: TGTGCCAGCAGTCCCGCTAGCGGGGTCTACAATGAGCAGTTCTTC.

The chain combines TRBV11-2 with TRBJ2-7, with TRBD2 matching 7 bases. The CDR3 runs to 18 residues. Germline V gene data show CDR1 as SGHAT and CDR2 as FQNNGV. Trimming cost V 6 bases and J 2 bases; bases outside gene matches: 19. The CDR3 is CASSGVSGGGGRTYEQYF. The CDR3 region has the DNA TGTGCCAGCAGTGGAGTGAGTGGGGGTGGCGGGAGAACCTACGAGCAGTACTTC.

This chain joins TRBV18 and TRBJ2-7; 9 bases are shared with TRBD2. In germline, CDR1 is KGHSH, CDR2 LQKENI. The CDR3 contains 15 residues. Trimming cost V 3 bases and J 3 bases; bases outside gene matches: 6. CDR3 in amino acids: CASSPREREVYEQYF. The CDR3 nucleotides read TGTGCCAGCTCACCCCGAGAGCGGGAGGTCTACGAGCAGTACTTC.

The chain links TRBV18 to TRBJ2-5; D not resolved. There are 16 residues in the CDR3. Trimming took off 0 bases at V and 1 base at J, with 12 bases between the two ends. Germline lookup yields CDR1 KGHSH and CDR2 LQKENI. CDR3 sequence: CASSPPQGRSQETQYF. In DNA, the CDR3 is TGTGCCAGCTCACCACCCCAAGGGCGGTCCCAAGAGACCCAGTACTTC.

The rearrangement uses TRBV25-1 and TRBJ1-3; 11 bases match TRBD1. Germline-derived CDR1 and CDR2 are MGHDK and SYGVNS. Unmatched junction bases numbered 8, after V lost 7 bases and J lost 0 bases. The length of the CDR3 is 17 residues. CDR3 in amino acids: CASTGDRGSRSGNTIYF. In nucleotides, the CDR3 is TGTGCCAGCACTGGGGACAGGGGGTCCCGCTCTGGAAACACCATATATTTT. Using reference TRBV25-1 and TRBJ1-3 for the parts outside the CDR3, the full variable domain is EADIYQTPRYLVIGTGKKITLECSQTMGHDKMYWYQQDPGMELHLIHYSYGVNSTEKGDLSSESTVSRIRTEHFPLTLESARPSHTSQYLCASTGDRGSRSGNTIYFGEGSWLTVV.

A word on this clone: The junction does not match germline at one end; this may be a read error. The same CDR3 arises from other DNA sequences in this sample as well. The chain combines TRBV5-6 with TRBJ1-2, with a possible D match to TRBD1 (5 bases). CDR1 is SGHDT and CDR2 is YYEEEE in the germline V gene. The CDR3 sequence is 12 residues long. This chain's CDR3 is CASSLGVYGYTF. The CDR3 coding sequence is TGTGCCAGCAGTTTGGGGGTCTATGGCTACACCTTC.

This clone has just one count. The V call is TRBV28, the J call TRBJ2-3; the D gene could be TRBD1 or TRBD2 (5 bases each). Germline V gives CDR1 MDHEN, CDR2 SYDVKM. The CDR3 consists of 16 residues. The V end was cut by 5 bases, the J end by 4 bases, with 19 bases between. The CDR3 protein is CASSPLGRAGADTQYF. Here the CDR3 DNA reads TGTGCCAGCAGTCCGTTGGGGCGGGCGGGCGCAGATACGCAGTATTTT.

The chain has TRBV16 and TRBJ1-5; TRBD1 aligns across 8 bases. The germline V gene encodes CDR1 KGHSY and CDR2 FQNENV. The length of the CDR3 is 15 residues. V was clipped by 4 bases and J by 7 bases; unmatched bases: 9. Here the CDR3 reads CASSRWTGSGQPQHF. In DNA form, the CDR3 reads TGTGCCAGCAGCCGCTGGACAGGGTCTGGGCAGCCCCAGCATTTT.

In regard to this clone: A far larger clone is just one base off, so this is likely a read error. Additional DNA sequences in this sample encode the identical CDR3. The chain couples TRBV11-2 to TRBJ2-7; D not resolved. This CDR3 comprises 14 residues. CDR1 and CDR2 (germline): SGHAT, FQNNGV. V gave up 9 bases and J gave up 1 base, with 16 bases separating them. The CDR3, as DNA: TGTGCCAGTAGCCGTGGACGGATATCCTACGAGCAGTACTTC. This translates into CASSRGRISYEQYF.

To note about this clone: This is likely an artifact of a read error, given a far larger clone one base away. The sample contains more than one DNA sequence encoding this CDR3. The V call is TRBV30, the J call TRBJ1-2, with D unclear. CDR3 size: 14 residues. V dropped 0 bases and J dropped 8 bases, with 16 bases sitting between them. CDR1 is GTSNPN, CDR2 SVGIG, per germline (reference sequence). The CDR3 sequence is CAWSVGPSFYGYTF. CDR3 coding DNA: TGTGCCTGGAGTGTCGGGCCTTCCTTCTACGGCTACACCTTC. Filled out from reference TRBV30 and TRBJ1-2, the complete variable domain reads SQTIHQWPATLVQPVGSPLSLECTVEGTSNPNLYWYRQAAGRGLQLLFYSVGIGQISSEVPQNLSASRPQDRQFILSSKKLLLSDSGFYLCAWSVGPSFYGYTFGSGTRLTVV.

The chain joins TRBV7-3 to TRBJ2-6; D gene unclear. The germline V gene has CDR1 SGHTA and CDR2 FQGTGA. The CDR3 runs 14 residues. Trimming shortened V by 5 bases and J by 0 bases, and 5 bases separated the two germline ends. CDR3 coding DNA: TGTGCCAGCAGCATCTTCTCTGGGGCCAACGTCCTGACTTTC. Amino acids: CASSIFSGANVLTF.

The chain combines TRBV20-1 with TRBJ2-5, with a possible D match to TRBD1 (5 bases). This CDR3 region has 10 residues. Looked up from germline, CDR1 is DFQATT and CDR2 is SNEGSKA (reference sequence). With 3 bases removed from V and 7 bases from J, the gap between germline ends came to 6 bases. CDR3 sequence: CSASRGTQYF. CDR3 DNA sequence: TGCAGTGCTAGTAGGGGGACCCAGTACTTC.

The chain carries TRBV6-1 and TRBJ1-2, with no clear D. The CDR3 has 13 residues. The V gene lost 0 bases and the J gene lost 4 bases, with 6 bases spanning the gap. Germline V gives CDR1 MNHNS, CDR2 SASEGT. This CDR3 reads CASSEAAFYGYTF. The CDR3 nucleotides are TGTGCCAGCAGTGAAGCGGCCTTCTATGGCTACACCTTC.

This chain uses TRBV7-2 with TRBJ2-5; D gene uncertain. Germline loops: CDR1 SGHTA, CDR2 FQGNSA. The CDR3 runs to 13 residues. Trimming stripped 5 bases from V and 2 bases from J, with 9 bases between. Written as DNA, the CDR3 is TGTGCCAGCAGCCGAGACCGTCAAGAGACCCAGTACTTC. Translated: CASSRDRQETQYF.

A word on this clone: With only one base between it and a far larger clone, this is likely a read error. The same CDR3 also results from other DNA sequences found in this sample. V gene TRBV2 combines with J gene TRBJ2-2, with 10 bases identical to TRBD1. Germline V gene lookup returns CDR1 SNHLY and CDR2 FYNNEI. The CDR3 loop spans 15 amino acids. Losses at the gene ends were 4 bases for V and 4 bases for J; bases not matched to a gene: 3. DNA for the CDR3: TGTGCCAGCAGTGGGAGGGACAGGGGCACCGGGGAGCTGTTTTTT. Translated, it gives CASSGRDRGTGELFF.

This clone was observed a handful of times. This chain links TRBV2 with TRBJ2-3, with TRBD2 matching over 8 bases. CDR3 length equals 15 residues. CDR1 and CDR2 (germline): SNHLY, FYNNEI. After removal of 8 bases from V and 3 bases from J, the junction contained 10 bases not matched to a gene. CDR3 region: CASGGSGSRTDTQYF. CDR3 DNA: TGTGCCAGCGGTGGAAGCGGGAGTCGGACAGATACGCAGTATTTT.

The chain recombines TRBV28 with TRBJ2-7; weak D call: TRBD1 (7 bases). Germline CDR1 reads MDHEN; CDR2 reads SYDVKM. The ends were cut back, 4 bases at V and 5 bases at J, with 21 bases in the middle. CDR3 length: 16 residues. The CDR3 here is CASSSPPRTGGNEQYF. The CDR3 DNA reads TGTGCCAGCAGTTCCCCCCCGAGGACAGGAGGGAACGAGCAGTACTTC.